This TCR beta chain was sequenced during a study of beta chain features in type 1 diabetes. This clone was seen more than once but under ten times. Its antigen is undetermined. After removal of 0 bases from V and 11 bases from J, the junction contained 10 bases not matched to a gene. Germline V gives CDR1 SGHRS, CDR2 YFSETQ. The CDR3 is made up of 14 amino acids. Notes on the study in general: With patients and controls alike, PCR might favor shorter templates to an equal degree. Diminished insertions and augmented deletions at VDJ junctions characterized type 1 diabetes patients. Moderate but significant shortening of TCRB CDR3s was recorded in all four CD4+ subsets from Type 1 diabetes patients.

Investigators reverse transcribed all isolated RNA, so they sequenced expressed TCRB transcripts. Naive, central memory and regulatory T cell samples averaged around 3.5 million immunoSEQ reads each. The data were produced by immunoSEQ multiplex PCR, yet TCRdb's version contains in-frame clones alone and is incomplete. The profile shows hundreds of thousands of clones, around 15% of them singletons. Researchers reported sorting CD4+ naive, central memory, regulatory and stem cell-like memory cells via CD45RO/CCR7/CD25/CD127/CD95/CD27. The sequenced material came from naive CD4+ T cells from blood. The rearrangement links TRBV5-1 to TRBJ2-7; TRBD1 aligns across 8 bases. The sequence derives from a man younger than 35 with type 1 diabetes. CDR3 loop: CASSLEVTGEKKYF. The CDR3 bases are TGCGCCAGCAGCTTGGAGGTGACAGGGGAGAAGAAGTACTTC.